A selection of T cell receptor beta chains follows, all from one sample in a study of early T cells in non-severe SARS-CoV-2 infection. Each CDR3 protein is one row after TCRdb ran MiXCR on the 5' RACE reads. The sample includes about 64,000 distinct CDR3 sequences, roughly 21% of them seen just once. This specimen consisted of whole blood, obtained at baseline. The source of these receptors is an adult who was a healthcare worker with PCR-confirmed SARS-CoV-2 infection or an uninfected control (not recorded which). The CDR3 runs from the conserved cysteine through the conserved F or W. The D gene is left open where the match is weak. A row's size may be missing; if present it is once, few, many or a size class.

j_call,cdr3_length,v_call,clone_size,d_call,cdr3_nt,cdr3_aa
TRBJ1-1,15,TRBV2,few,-,TGTGCCAGCAGCAAAGACGGCCTTATGAACACTGAAGCTTTCTTT,CASSKDGLMNTEAFF
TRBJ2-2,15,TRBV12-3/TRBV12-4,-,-,TGTGCCAGCAGTGGGGCGGGCTTAAACACCGGGGAGCTGTTTTTT,CASSGAGLNTGELFF
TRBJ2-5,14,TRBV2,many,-,TGTGCCAGCTCCCTAAATCAACCTGGTGAGACCCAGTACTTC,CASSLNQPGETQYF
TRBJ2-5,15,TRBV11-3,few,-,TGTGCCAGCAGCTTGGGGGCGAACACTCAAGAGACCCAGTACTTC,CASSLGANTQETQYF
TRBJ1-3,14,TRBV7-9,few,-,TGTGCCAGCAGCTTAAAAGAATTCGGAAACACCATATATTTT,CASSLKEFGNTIYF
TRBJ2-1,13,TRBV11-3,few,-,TGTGCCAGCAGATCGGACAGAGGGAATGAGCAGTTCTTC,CASRSDRGNEQFF
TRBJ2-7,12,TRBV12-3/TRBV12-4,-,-,TGTGCCAGCCGGGCCAACAGCTACGAGCAGTACTTC,CASRANSYEQYF
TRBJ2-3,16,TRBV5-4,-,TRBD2,TGTGCCAGCAGCTCCCGACAGCGGGGGAGCACAGATACGCAGTATTTT,CASSSRQRGSTDTQYF
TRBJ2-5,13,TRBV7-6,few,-,TGTGCCAGCAGCTTAGAAACCGGGACACCGCCATCATTC,CASSLETGTPPSF
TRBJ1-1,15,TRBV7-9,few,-,TGTGCCAGCAGCCATGACCGTTCCTGGGACACTGAAGCTTTCTTT,CASSHDRSWDTEAFF
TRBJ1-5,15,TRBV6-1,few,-,TGTGCCAGCAGAACGGACATCTATAGCAATCAGCCCCAGCATTTT,CASRTDIYSNQPQHF
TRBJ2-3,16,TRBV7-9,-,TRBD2,TGTGCCAGCAGCCGGTTCGGCCTAGCGGGGGCGGATACGCAGTATTTT,CASSRFGLAGADTQYF
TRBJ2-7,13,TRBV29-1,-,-,TGCAGCGTTGTCCGGGGGAATGACTACGAGCAGTACTTC,CSVVRGNDYEQYF
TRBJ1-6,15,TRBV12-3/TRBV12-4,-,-,TGTGCCAGCAGGGACGCAGGGACATTGAATTCACCCCTCCACTTT,CASRDAGTLNSPLHF
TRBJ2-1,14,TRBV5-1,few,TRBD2,TGCGCCAGCAGCTTGGTAGCGGGGGACGATGAGCAGTTCTTC,CASSLVAGDDEQFF
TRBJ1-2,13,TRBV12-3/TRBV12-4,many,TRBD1,TGTGCCAGCAACTGGGGGACAGGCTATGGCTACACCTTC,CASNWGTGYGYTF
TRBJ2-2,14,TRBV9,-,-,TGTGCCAGCAGCGTAGGAACGGTTTTCGGGGAGCTGTTTTTT,CASSVGTVFGELFF
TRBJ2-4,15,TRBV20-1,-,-,TGCAGTGCTAGACTGACAGGGAGGGCCAAAAACATTCAGTACTTC,CSARLTGRAKNIQYF
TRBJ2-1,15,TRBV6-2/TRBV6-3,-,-,TGTGCCAGCAGTCGACCTAGTGAAGTCGGTAATGAGCAGTTCTTC,CASSRPSEVGNEQFF
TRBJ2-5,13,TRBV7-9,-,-,TGTGCCAGCAGCTTCGGTGACCAAGAGACCCAGTACTTC,CASSFGDQETQYF
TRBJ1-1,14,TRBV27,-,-,TGTGCCAGCAGTTCCACCCGCGGGGGCACTGAAGCTTTCTTT,CASSSTRGGTEAFF
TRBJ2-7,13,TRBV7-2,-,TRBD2,TGTGCCAGCAGCTCAGGACTAGCCTACGAGCAGTACTTC,CASSSGLAYEQYF
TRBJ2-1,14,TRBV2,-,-,TGTGCCACCCGCCGGGGAGGGGGGGGTAATGAGCAGTTCTTC,CATRRGGGGNEQFF